Listed here are 3 T cell receptor beta chains from one sample, sequenced in a study of blood T cell repertoires in COVID-19. Produced via immunoSEQ multiplex PCR; TCRdb's table is partial and in-frame only. The sample lists about 80,000 clones, about nine tenths occurring once. Specimen: peripheral blood. The receptor set was obtained from a man between 65 and 79 years old with active or convalescent COVID-19.

The chain recombines TRBV18 with TRBJ1-5, with D maybe TRBD1 (6 bases). The CDR3 totals 15 residues. Trimming pared 6 bases from V and 0 bases from J, leaving 12 bases between. Germline V gene data show CDR1 as KGHSH and CDR2 as LQKENI. The DNA for the CDR3 is TGTGCCAGCTCCCGAGGACAGAATAGCAATCAGCCCCAGCATTTT. Protein sequence: CASSRGQNSNQPQHF.

This clone was recorded once. The chain carries TRBV7-2 and TRBJ1-2; possible D gene TRBD1, 5 bases. V was trimmed by 2 bases and J by 4 bases, leaving 17 bases between them. The CDR3 runs 16 residues. CDR1 is SGHTA, CDR2 FQGNSA, per germline. CDR3 loop: CASSLSSTGVPYGYTF. The CDR3 DNA is TGTGCCAGCAGCTTAAGTTCTACAGGAGTCCCCTATGGCTACACCTTC. Together with reference TRBV7-2 and TRBJ1-2, the CDR3 gives the full variable domain: GAGVSQSPSNKVTEKGKDVELRCDPISGHTALYWYRQSLGQGLEFLIYFQGNSAPDKSGLPSDRFSAERTGGSVSTLTIQRTQQEDSAVYLCASSLSSTGVPYGYTFGSGTRLTVV.

This chain links TRBV28 with TRBJ1-4; TRBD1 might be the D (5 bases). The CDR3 has 15 amino acids. V was clipped by 7 bases and J by 0 bases, with 12 bases between them. CDR1 and CDR2 from the germline V gene are MDHEN and SYDVKM. CDR3 sequence reads: CASTNRGPTNEKLFF. CDR3 nucleotides: TGTGCCAGCACCAATAGGGGCCCAACTAATGAAAAACTGTTTTTT.